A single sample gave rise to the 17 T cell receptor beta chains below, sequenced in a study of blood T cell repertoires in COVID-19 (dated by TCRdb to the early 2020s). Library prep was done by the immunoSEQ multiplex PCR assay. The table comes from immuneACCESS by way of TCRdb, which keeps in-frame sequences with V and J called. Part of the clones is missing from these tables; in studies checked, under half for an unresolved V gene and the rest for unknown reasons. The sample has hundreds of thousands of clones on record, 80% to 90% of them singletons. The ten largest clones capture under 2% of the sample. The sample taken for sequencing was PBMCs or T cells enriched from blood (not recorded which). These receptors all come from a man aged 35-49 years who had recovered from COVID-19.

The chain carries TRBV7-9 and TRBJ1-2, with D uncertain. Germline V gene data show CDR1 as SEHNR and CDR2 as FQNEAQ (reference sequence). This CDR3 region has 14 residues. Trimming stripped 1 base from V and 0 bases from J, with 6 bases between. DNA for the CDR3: TGTGCCAGCAGCTTAGATCCGGCTAACTATGGCTACACCTTC. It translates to CASSLDPANYGYTF.

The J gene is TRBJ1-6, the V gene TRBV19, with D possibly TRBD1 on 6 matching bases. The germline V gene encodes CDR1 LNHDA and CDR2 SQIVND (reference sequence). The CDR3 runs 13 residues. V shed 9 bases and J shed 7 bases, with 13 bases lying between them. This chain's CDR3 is CASRDMMNSPLHF. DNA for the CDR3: TGTGCCAGCCGGGACATGATGAATTCACCCCTCCACTTT.

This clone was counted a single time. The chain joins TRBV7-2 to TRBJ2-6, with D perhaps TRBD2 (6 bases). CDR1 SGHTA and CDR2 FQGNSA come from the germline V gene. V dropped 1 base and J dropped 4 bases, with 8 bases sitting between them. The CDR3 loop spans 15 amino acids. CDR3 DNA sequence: TGTGCCAGCAGCTTAGGACTAGGGGGGGCCAACGTCCTGACTTTC. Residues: CASSLGLGGANVLTF. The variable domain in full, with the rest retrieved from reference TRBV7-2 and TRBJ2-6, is GAGVSQSPSNKVTEKGKDVELRCDPISGHTALYWYRQSLGQGLEFLIYFQGNSAPDKSGLPSDRFSAERTGGSVSTLTIQRTQQEDSAVYLCASSLGLGGANVLTFGAGSRLTVL.

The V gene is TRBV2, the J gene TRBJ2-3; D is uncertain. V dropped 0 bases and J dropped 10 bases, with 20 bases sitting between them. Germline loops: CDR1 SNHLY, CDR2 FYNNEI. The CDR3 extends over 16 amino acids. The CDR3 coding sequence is TGTGCCAGCAGTGAAGCGCTTCGGCTCCCCAGCCGGGCGCAGTATTTT. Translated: CASSEALRLPSRAQYF.

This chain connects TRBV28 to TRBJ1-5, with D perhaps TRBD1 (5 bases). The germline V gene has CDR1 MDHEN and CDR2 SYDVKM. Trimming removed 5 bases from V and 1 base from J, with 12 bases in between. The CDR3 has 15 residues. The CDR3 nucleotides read TGTGCCAGCAGTGCCCAGGGTCGAAGCAATCAGCCCCAGCATTTT. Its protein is CASSAQGRSNQPQHF.

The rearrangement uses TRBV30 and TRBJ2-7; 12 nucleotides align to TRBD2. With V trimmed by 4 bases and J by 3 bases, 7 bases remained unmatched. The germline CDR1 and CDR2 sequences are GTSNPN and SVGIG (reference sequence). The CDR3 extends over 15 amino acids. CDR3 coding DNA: TGTGCCTGGACTAGCGGGGGGGCCGGTTTCTACGAGCAGTACTTC. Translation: CAWTSGGAGFYEQYF.

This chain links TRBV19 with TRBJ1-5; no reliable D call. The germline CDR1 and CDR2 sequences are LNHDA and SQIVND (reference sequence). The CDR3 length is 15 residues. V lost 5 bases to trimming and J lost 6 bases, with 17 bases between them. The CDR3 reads CASSSALDGIQPQHF. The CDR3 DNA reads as TGTGCCAGTAGTTCAGCCTTGGACGGGATTCAGCCCCAGCATTTT.

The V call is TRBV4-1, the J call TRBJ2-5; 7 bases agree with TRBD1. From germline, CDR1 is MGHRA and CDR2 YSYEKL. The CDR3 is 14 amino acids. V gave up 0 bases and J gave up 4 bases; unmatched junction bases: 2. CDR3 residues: CASSQEGGAETQYF. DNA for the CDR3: TGCGCCAGCAGCCAAGAAGGGGGCGCAGAGACCCAGTACTTC.

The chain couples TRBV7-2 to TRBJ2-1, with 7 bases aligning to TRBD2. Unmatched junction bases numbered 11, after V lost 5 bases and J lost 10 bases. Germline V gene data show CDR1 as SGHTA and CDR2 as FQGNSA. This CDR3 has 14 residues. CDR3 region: CASSRDGGSLEQFF. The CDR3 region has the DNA TGTGCCAGCAGCAGAGACGGGGGGTCCCTAGAGCAGTTCTTC. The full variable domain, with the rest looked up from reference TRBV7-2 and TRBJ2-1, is GAGVSQSPSNKVTEKGKDVELRCDPISGHTALYWYRQSLGQGLEFLIYFQGNSAPDKSGLPSDRFSAERTGGSVSTLTIQRTQQEDSAVYLCASSRDGGSLEQFFGPGTRLTVL.

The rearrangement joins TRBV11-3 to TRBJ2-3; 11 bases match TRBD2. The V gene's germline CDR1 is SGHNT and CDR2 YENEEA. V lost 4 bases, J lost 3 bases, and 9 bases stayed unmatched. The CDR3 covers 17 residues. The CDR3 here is CASSSGQTSGVTDTQYF. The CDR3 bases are TGTGCCAGCAGCTCGGGCCAGACTAGCGGGGTTACAGATACGCAGTATTTT.

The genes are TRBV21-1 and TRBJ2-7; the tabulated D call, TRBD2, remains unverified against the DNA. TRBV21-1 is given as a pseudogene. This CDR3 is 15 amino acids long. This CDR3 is CASSKASGSSYEQYF. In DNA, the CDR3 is TGTGCCAGCAGCAAAGCGTCGGGGAGCTCCTACGAGCAGTACTTC.

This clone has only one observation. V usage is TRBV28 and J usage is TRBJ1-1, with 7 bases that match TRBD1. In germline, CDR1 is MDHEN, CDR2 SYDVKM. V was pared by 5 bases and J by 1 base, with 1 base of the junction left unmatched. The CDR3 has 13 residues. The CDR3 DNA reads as TGTGCCAGCAGTCGACAGGGGAACACTGAAGCTTTCTTT. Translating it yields CASSRQGNTEAFF.

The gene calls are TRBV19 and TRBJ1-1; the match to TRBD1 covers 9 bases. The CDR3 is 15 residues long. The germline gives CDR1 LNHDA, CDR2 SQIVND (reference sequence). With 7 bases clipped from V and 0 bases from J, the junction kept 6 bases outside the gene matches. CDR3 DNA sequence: TGTGCCAGTAACCTTGGACAGGGGATGAACACTGAAGCTTTCTTT. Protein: CASNLGQGMNTEAFF.

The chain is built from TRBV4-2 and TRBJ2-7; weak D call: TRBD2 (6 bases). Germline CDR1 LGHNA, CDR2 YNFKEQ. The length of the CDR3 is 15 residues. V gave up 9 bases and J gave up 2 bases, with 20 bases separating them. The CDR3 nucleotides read TGTGCCAGGAGAGGGGAGGTCGCGGGTACCTACGAGCAGTACTTC. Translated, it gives CARRGEVAGTYEQYF.

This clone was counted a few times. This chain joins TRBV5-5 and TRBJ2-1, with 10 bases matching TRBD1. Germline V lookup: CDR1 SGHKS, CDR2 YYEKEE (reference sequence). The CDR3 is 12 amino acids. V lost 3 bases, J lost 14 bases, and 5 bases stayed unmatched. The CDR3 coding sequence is TGTGCCAGCAGCTACCGGACAGGGGGGGAGTTCTTC. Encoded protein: CASSYRTGGEFF.

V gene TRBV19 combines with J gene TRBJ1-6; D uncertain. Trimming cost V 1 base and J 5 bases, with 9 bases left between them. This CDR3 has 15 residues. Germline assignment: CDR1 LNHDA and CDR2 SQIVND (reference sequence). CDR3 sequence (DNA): TGTGCCAGTAGTATAGGCGGACTGAATAATTCACCCCTCCACTTT. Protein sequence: CASSIGGLNNSPLHF.

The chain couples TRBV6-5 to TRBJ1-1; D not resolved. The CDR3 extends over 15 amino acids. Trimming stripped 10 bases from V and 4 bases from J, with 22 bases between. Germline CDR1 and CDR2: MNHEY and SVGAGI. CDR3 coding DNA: TGTGCCACGGGAAGTTTGGAAAATGTCGGCACTGAAGCTTTCTTT. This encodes CATGSLENVGTEAFF.